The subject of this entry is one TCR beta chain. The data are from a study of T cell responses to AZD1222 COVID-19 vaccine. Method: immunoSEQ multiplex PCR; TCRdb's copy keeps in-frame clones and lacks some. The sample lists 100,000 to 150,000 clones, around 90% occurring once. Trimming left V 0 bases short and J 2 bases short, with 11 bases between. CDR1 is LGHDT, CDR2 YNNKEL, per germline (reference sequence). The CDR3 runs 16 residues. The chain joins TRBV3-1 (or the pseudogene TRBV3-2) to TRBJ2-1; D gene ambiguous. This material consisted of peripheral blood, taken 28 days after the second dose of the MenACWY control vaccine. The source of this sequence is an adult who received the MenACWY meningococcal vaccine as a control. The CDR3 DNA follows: TGTGCCAGCAGCCAAGAGCTAGGGATACCCTACAATGAGCAGTTCTTC. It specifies CASSQELGIPYNEQFF.